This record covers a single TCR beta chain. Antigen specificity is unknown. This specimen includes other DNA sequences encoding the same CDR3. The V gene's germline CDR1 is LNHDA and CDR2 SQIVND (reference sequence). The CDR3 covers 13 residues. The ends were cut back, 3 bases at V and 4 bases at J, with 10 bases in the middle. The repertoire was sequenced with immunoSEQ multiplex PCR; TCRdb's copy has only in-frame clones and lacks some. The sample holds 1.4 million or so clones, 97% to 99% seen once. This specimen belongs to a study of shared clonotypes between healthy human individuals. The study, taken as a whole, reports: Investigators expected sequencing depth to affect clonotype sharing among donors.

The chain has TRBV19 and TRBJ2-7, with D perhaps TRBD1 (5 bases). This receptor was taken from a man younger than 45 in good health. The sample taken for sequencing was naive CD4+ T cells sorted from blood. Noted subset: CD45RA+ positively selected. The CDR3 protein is CASSIDRNYEQYF. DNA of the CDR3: TGTGCCAGTAGTATCGACAGAAATTACGAGCAGTACTTC.